These 8 T cell receptor beta chains originate from one sample sequenced in a study of shared clonotypes between healthy human individuals. Clones were sequenced by immunoSEQ multiplex PCR, and TCRdb holds only the in-frame ones, with some missing. The data show about 820,000 clones, almost 95% seen once. CD45RO-negative, CCR7-positively selected cells formed the naive CD8 fraction, excluding terminally differentiated effector memory CD45RA+ cells. The material sequenced was naive CD8+ T cells sorted from blood. All receptors come from a man aged 25 to 40 in good health.

This chain connects TRBV15 to TRBJ2-1; no clear D gene. The germline gives CDR1 LNHNV, CDR2 YYDKDF (reference sequence). The CDR3 covers 14 residues. Between the trimmed V and J ends, which lost 0 bases and 5 bases, there was a span of 8 bases. The CDR3 reads CATSRDRLDNEQFF. The CDR3 DNA reads TGTGCCACCAGCAGAGATCGGCTAGACAATGAGCAGTTCTTC.

The chain links TRBV7-8 to TRBJ2-7, with TRBD1 as a possible D gene (6 bases). CDR1 and CDR2 from the germline V gene are SGHVS and FQNEAQ. V lost 0 bases and J 3 bases, leaving 15 bases between the germline ends. The CDR3 totals 16 residues. The CDR3 nucleotides read TGTGCCAGCAGCTTAGCCTTAACAGGGCCCGTCTACGAGCAGTACTTC. Its translation is CASSLALTGPVYEQYF.

The chain carries TRBV9 and TRBJ2-7, with TRBD2 matching 8 bases. Germline assignment: CDR1 SGDLS and CDR2 YYNGEE. The ends lost 3 bases at V and 5 bases at J; junction bases unmatched: 7. CDR3 length: 14 amino acids. The CDR3 coding sequence is TGTGCCAGCAGCGATAGCGGGATGTCCCACGAGCAGTACTTC. As protein: CASSDSGMSHEQYF.

This clone is a singleton in its sample. The chain links TRBV9 to TRBJ2-3; 12 positions match TRBD2. The germline CDR1 and CDR2 sequences are SGDLS and YYNGEE. V dropped 0 bases and J dropped 5; count of bases not matched to a gene: 13. The CDR3 sequence is 19 residues long. CDR3 region: CASSVGGPGLAGLGDTQYF. The CDR3 DNA reads as TGTGCCAGCAGCGTAGGAGGCCCAGGACTAGCGGGATTGGGAGATACGCAGTATTTT.

This clone was recorded only once. The V call is TRBV7-9, the J call TRBJ1-5, with D perhaps TRBD1 (5 bases). The CDR3 length is 17 residues. The V gene lost 1 base and the J gene lost 2 bases, with 15 bases spanning the gap. CDR1 SEHNR and CDR2 FQNEAQ come from the germline V gene (reference sequence). CDR3 residues: CASSLVRGLRGNQPQHF. For the CDR3, the DNA is TGTGCCAGCAGCTTAGTACGGGGACTCAGGGGCAATCAGCCCCAGCATTTT.

The chain couples TRBV7-2 to TRBJ2-2, with D perhaps matching TRBD1 or TRBD2 (7 bases each). The germline V gene has CDR1 SGHTA and CDR2 FQGNSA. The CDR3 is 16 amino acids. Trimming pared 5 bases from V and 3 bases from J, leaving 16 bases between. CDR3 region: CASSHPGGADTGELFF. CDR3 coding DNA: TGTGCCAGCAGCCACCCAGGGGGGGCGGACACCGGGGAGCTGTTTTTT.

The V and J genes are TRBV6-6 and TRBJ1-2; maybe TRBD1 (6 bases). CDR3 length: 15 residues. V gave up 1 base and J gave up 4 bases, with 13 bases separating them. The V gene's germline CDR1 is MNHNY and CDR2 SVGAGI (reference sequence). The CDR3 bases are TGTGCCAGCAGTTACTTAGGACAGTTATCCTATGGCTACACCTTC. It codes for CASSYLGQLSYGYTF.

The V gene is TRBV27, the J gene TRBJ2-7; 10 bases are shared with TRBD1. Looked up from germline, CDR1 is MNHEY and CDR2 is SMNVEV (reference sequence). This CDR3 spans 15 amino acids. V shed 5 bases and J 1 base; nucleotides not matched to a gene: 5. The CDR3 bases are TGTGCCAGCAGTAAGCGGGGACAGGGGTCCTACGAGCAGTACTTC. Protein sequence: CASSKRGQGSYEQYF.